This T cell receptor beta chain was documented in a study of cytotoxic CD8 clonotypes in ibrutinib-treated CLL. Study-level information: Following a median about eleven months of treatment, with a range of 6 to 36, response samples were taken.

Germline CDR1 MRHNA, CDR2 SNTAGT. V dropped 7 bases and J dropped 2 bases, with 17 bases sitting between them. CDR3 length: 16 amino acids. Library input was around 2 micrograms of DNA from cryopreserved PBMCs. Clones were read by immunoSEQ multiplex PCR, and TCRdb kept only the in-frame ones, dropping some. This table holds more than 150,000 clones, approximately 68% found once. Comments on this clone: Its antigen is not known.

Study-level results: Stable or contracted on treatment, public clonotypes were also uncommon. Clonality at baseline surpassed age-matched healthy donors and tracked circulating CD8+ T-cell counts.

Sequenced here: PBMCs, sampled after 24 months of ibrutinib treatment. This sequence joins TRBV6-4 and TRBJ2-2, with a possible D match to TRBD2 (5 bases). This sequence was found in a human donor with chronic lymphocytic leukemia. CDR3 DNA sequence: TGTGCCAGCAAGAATAAGAGGGCCATCAACACCGGGGAGCTGTTTTTT. This gives the protein CASKNKRAINTGELFF.